This T cell receptor (beta chain) appears in the sequencing data of a study of regulatory T cells in long-lasting Graves disease. The overall study: The definition of persistent Graves' disease was over 5 years of antithyroid drugs with positive TSH receptor antibodies. Whole-study findings and limits: Persistent cases favored TRBV28, TRBJ1-2 and TRBJ2-5.

Germline V gives CDR1 DFQATT, CDR2 SNEGSKA (reference sequence). The CDR3 sequence is 14 residues long. V lost 6 bases to trimming and J lost 1 base, with 16 bases between them. This clonotype was observed a handful of times. Its antigen is unknown. Building of the TCR beta libraries involved iRepertoire HTBI primers and Arm-PCR of CDR3 regions. TCRdb ran MiXCR on the multiplex PCR reads and lists one entry per CDR3 protein. The repertoire holds around 510,000 distinct CDR3 sequences, more than 20% seen once, with about 8.3% in the top ten. Documented time point: persistent/refractory GD, antithyroid drugs over 5 years with positive TRAb. Extracted RNA from PBMCs served as the source of the TCR library. Graves' disease diagnosis used American Thyroid Association guidelines.

The origin of this receptor is a female donor with Graves disease. V gene TRBV20-1 combines with J gene TRBJ2-7, with D hard to call. Source: peripheral blood mononuclear cells (PBMCs), taken when the disease was refractory, from a patient treated with antithyroid drugs. The CDR3 bases are TGCAGTGCCCCGAGGCCCGGGCTATCCTACGAGCAGTACTTC. It codes for CSAPRPGLSYEQYF.